This TCR beta chain was profiled in a study of TIL therapy for anti-PD-1-resistant metastatic lung cancer. In the study overall: Tumors were harvested before any PD-1/PD-L1 blockade.

The libraries were made with immunoSEQ v3. Only in-frame clones appear in the TCRdb table, and some are missing; sequencing was by immunoSEQ multiplex PCR. The sample gives about 59,000 clones, 73% of which show up once; 1.5% to 2% is in the top ten. This CDR3 has 13 residues. Losses at the gene ends were 3 bases for V and 6 bases for J; bases not matched to a gene: 3. The germline CDR1 and CDR2 sequences are SGHRS and YFSETQ. This clone appeared a few times. Time point denoted: pre-treatment sample, taken before nivolumab and TIL therapy. Source: blood, taken at baseline. The sequence derives from a person aged 25-80 years with non-small cell lung cancer. The chain recombines TRBV5-1 with TRBJ1-2, with 9 bases matching TRBD1. The CDR3 region has the DNA TGCGCCAGCAGCTCCCACAGGGGGCATGGCTACACCTTC. Its translation is CASSSHRGHGYTF.